One and the same sample provided the 16 T cell receptor beta chains below, sequenced in a study of T cell repertoires in aging, cancer and after chemotherapy. Peripheral blood genomic DNA, not sorted cells or RNA, was the template. Multiplex touch-down PCR with TRB-A/B primers amplified rearranged V-D-J TRB sequences. MiXCR was run by TCRdb on the multiplex PCR reads, yielding one entry per CDR3 protein. This sample has roughly 10,000 distinct CDR3 sequences, with about 30% found just once. The sample comprised blood. Receptors originate from a human donor in good health. The donor label of this sample is uncertain.

The table lists this clonotype with a count of one. The CDR3 sequence is CASSEVQGLMNTEAFF. The CDR3 DNA is TGTGCCAGCAGTGAAGTACAGGGCCTTATGAACACTGAAGCTTTCTTT. V is TRBV5-5 and J is TRBJ1-1, with D possibly matching TRBD1 (6 bases). The length of the CDR3 is 16 residues. Germline-derived CDR1 and CDR2 are SGHKS and YYEKEE (reference sequence). Trimming removed 5 bases at V and 0 bases at J, with 17 bases between.

As to this clonotype: This could be a read error, since a much larger clone is one nucleotide away. The V gene is TRBV29-1, the J gene TRBJ1-2; no definite D call. Germline assignment: CDR1 SQVTM and CDR2 ANQGSEA. There are 13 residues in the CDR3. V was shortened by 3 bases and J by 2 bases, with 10 bases between the two germline ends. Here the CDR3 reads CSVDAEENYGYTF. The DNA for the CDR3 is TGCAGCGTTGATGCAGAAGAGAACTATGGCTACACCTTC.

The chain couples TRBV5-6 to TRBJ2-3, with D possibly being TRBD2 (6 bases). The germline CDR1 and CDR2 sequences are SGHDT and YYEEEE. The CDR3 is made up of 15 amino acids. Trimming stripped 3 bases from V and 0 bases from J, with 11 bases between. CDR3 loop: CASSSPRGSTDTQYF. DNA of the CDR3: TGTGCCAGCAGCTCCCCACGGGGGAGCACAGATACGCAGTATTTT. Full variable domain (remainder filled in from reference TRBV5-6 and TRBJ2-3): DAGVTQSPTHLIKTRGQQVTLRCSPKSGHDTVSWYQQALGQGPQFIFQYYEEEERQRGNFPDRFSGHQFPNYSSELNVNALLLGDSALYLCASSSPRGSTDTQYFGPGTRLTVL.

This sequence joins TRBV5-6 and TRBJ2-7; 9 bases are a match to TRBD2. With 4 bases clipped from V and 3 bases from J, the junction kept 20 bases outside the gene matches. The germline V gene encodes CDR1 SGHDT and CDR2 YYEEEE. The CDR3 is 19 amino acids. CDR3 protein: CASSQKVAGVSPGFYEQYF. CDR3 sequence (DNA): TGTGCCAGCAGCCAAAAGGTAGCGGGGGTTTCGCCGGGTTTCTACGAGCAGTACTTC.

This clonotype is medium-sized (0.01 to 0.1%) within its sample. The chain employs TRBV30 and TRBJ2-1; D perhaps matches TRBD2 (6 bases). Trimming pared 3 bases from V and 9 bases from J, leaving 12 bases between. Germline CDR1 is GTSNPN and CDR2 is SVGIG (reference sequence). The CDR3 runs 12 residues. CDR3 bases: TGTGCCTGGAGCGGTCAAGCGGGTGAGCAGTTCTTC. This codes for CAWSGQAGEQFF.

This clonotype is labeled as medium-sized. The V gene is TRBV30, the J gene TRBJ1-5; D is perhaps TRBD1 (5 bases). Trimming took off 0 bases at V and 6 bases at J, with 9 bases between the two ends. Germline V CDR1 and CDR2: GTSNPN, SVGIG (reference sequence). CDR3 length equals 13 residues. The CDR3 protein is CAWSVGVTQPQHF. Here the CDR3 DNA reads TGTGCCTGGAGTGTGGGGGTCACTCAGCCCCAGCATTTT.

The chain carries TRBV6-4 and TRBJ2-3; D remains unclear. The ends were cut back, 6 bases at V and 6 bases at J, with 16 bases in the middle. Germline assignment: CDR1 MRHNA and CDR2 SNTAGT. The CDR3 spans 14 residues. In DNA form, the CDR3 reads TGTGCCAGCAGCTCCGGAATTCCTGGGGATACGCAGTATTTT. Translating it yields CASSSGIPGDTQYF.

V usage is TRBV7-6 and J usage is TRBJ2-3; D is possibly TRBD2 (6 bases). Germline assignment: CDR1 SGHVS and CDR2 FNYEAQ. Trimming took 2 bases from V and 1 from J, leaving 7 bases between them. CDR3 length: 14 residues. For the CDR3, the DNA is TGTGCCAGCAGCTTACGCGGGGGCACAGATACGCAGTATTTT. Its protein is CASSLRGGTDTQYF.

V usage is TRBV30 and J usage is TRBJ1-2; TRBD1 agrees at 7 bases. The CDR3 runs 15 residues. Germline values: CDR1 GTSNPN, CDR2 SVGIG (reference sequence). V was clipped by 3 bases and J by 2 bases; unmatched bases: 9. The CDR3 region has the DNA TGTGCCTGGAGCAAAGCCGACAGGGCAAACTATGGCTACACCTTC. This encodes CAWSKADRANYGYTF.

This clonotype is medium-sized (0.01 to 0.1%) in the sample. The chain combines TRBV6-5 with TRBJ1-6; D is uncertain. Germline loops: CDR1 MNHEY, CDR2 SVGAGI. V lost 6 bases and J lost 5, with 11 bases in between. The CDR3 contains 14 residues. The CDR3 region is CASSLVYDNSPLHF. DNA for the CDR3: TGTGCCAGCAGCCTCGTATACGATAATTCACCCCTCCACTTT.

By proportion, this clonotype is medium-sized. The chain employs TRBV6-5 and TRBJ2-6; D might be TRBD1 or TRBD2, each matching 5 bases. Germline values: CDR1 MNHEY, CDR2 SVGAGI. Trimming stripped 2 bases from V and 2 bases from J, with 16 bases between. There are 18 residues in the CDR3. CDR3 sequence (DNA): TGTGCCAGCAGTTACATGGCGGTTGGGGGAACTGGGGCCAACGTCCTGACTTTC. Translating it yields CASSYMAVGGTGANVLTF.

The CDR3 loop is CASRDYREAKNIQYF. CDR3 sequence (DNA): TGTGCCAGCAGGGATTACCGGGAAGCCAAAAACATTCAGTACTTC. The chain joins TRBV6-6 to TRBJ2-4; D perhaps matches TRBD2 (5 bases). V was trimmed by 6 bases and J by 0 bases, leaving 12 bases between them. Germline-derived CDR1 and CDR2 are MNHNY and SVGAGI (reference sequence). The CDR3 runs 15 residues.

A word on this clonotype: A much larger clone lies a single base off, so this may be a read error. The chain has TRBV29-1 and TRBJ1-1; D is unclear. Trimming removed 4 bases at V and 1 base at J, with 7 bases between. The germline V gene encodes CDR1 SQVTM and CDR2 ANQGSEA. This CDR3 has 12 residues. The DNA for the CDR3 is TGCAGCGTTGTCGACACGAACACTGAAGCTTTCTTT. As protein: CSVVDTNTEAFF.

This sequence joins TRBV7-9 and TRBJ2-1; 10 positions match TRBD2. The CDR3 runs to 15 residues. The V gene's germline CDR1 is SEHNR and CDR2 FQNEAQ (reference sequence). V lost 9 bases and J lost 9; bases outside the gene matches: 14. For the CDR3, the DNA is TGTGCCAGTACCCAACGAGCGGGAGGGCTGAGTGAGCAGTTCTTC. Encoded protein: CASTQRAGGLSEQFF.

Points on this clonotype: Germline is not matched at one junction end, which may reflect a read error. V usage is TRBV5-6 and J usage is TRBJ2-1, with D hard to call. Germline V gene sequence: CDR1 SGHDT, CDR2 YYEEEE. The CDR3 extends over 15 amino acids. CDR3 nucleotide sequence: TGTGCGAGCAGCTTGCCCCGTTTAGTTTCGAATGAGCAGTTCTTC. Translating it yields CASSLPRLVSNEQFF.

This chain connects TRBV30 to TRBJ2-5, with D perhaps matching TRBD2 (5 bases). This CDR3 is 13 amino acids long. Per germline, CDR1 GTSNPN and CDR2 SVGIG (reference sequence). CDR3 amino acids: CVLAHGVGETQYF. The DNA for the CDR3 is TGTGTCCTGGCTCACGGGGTCGGGGAGACCCAGTACTTC.